This is a list of T cell receptor beta chains from one sample in a study of blood T cell repertoires in COVID-19. This table comes from immunoSEQ multiplex PCR, and its TCRdb copy is limited to in-frame clones, with some not included. The data show about 110,000 clones, 70% to 85% seen once. Sequences were obtained from peripheral blood. Every receptor here comes from a woman aged 40 to 50 with acute or convalescent COVID-19. Each CDR3 is given with its conserved first and last residue. Fields, in order: J gene, clone size, V gene, D gene, CDR3 protein, CDR3 DNA. The D gene is left open where the match is weak. Clone sizes are given selectively: once, few, many, or a class where the clone is expanded.

>TRBJ2-6|.|TRBV28|.
CASSSPTGISGANVLTF
TGTGCCAGCAGTTCTCCAACGGGGATCTCTGGGGCCAACGTCCTGACTTTC
>TRBJ1-2|few|TRBV7-2|.
CASSLVGGYNYGYTF
TGTGCCAGCAGCTTAGTTGGGGGGTACAACTATGGCTACACCTTC
>TRBJ2-5|.|TRBV2|TRBD2
CASRAGLAPQETQYF
TGTGCCAGCAGGGCAGGACTAGCGCCCCAAGAGACCCAGTACTTC
>TRBJ1-5|few|TRBV6-6|.
CASRLDDNYQPQHF
TGTGCCAGCAGACTAGATGACAATTATCAGCCCCAGCATTTT
>TRBJ2-6|.|TRBV18|.
CASSQGSPGANVLTF
TGTGCCAGCTCACAGGGGTCCCCTGGGGCCAACGTCCTGACTTTC
>TRBJ1-3|once|TRBV2|.
CASGRVSGNTIYF
TGTGCCAGTGGCAGGGTCTCTGGAAACACCATATATTTT
>TRBJ2-6|.|TRBV19|TRBD2
CASSPRGGAGANVLTF
TGTGCCAGTAGTCCCCGGGGGGGGGCTGGGGCCAACGTCCTGACTTTC
>TRBJ2-2|.|TRBV10-3|.
CAISESMGLDTGELFF
TGTGCCATCAGTGAGTCGATGGGGCTGGACACCGGGGAGCTGTTTTTT
>TRBJ2-2|.|TRBV5-5|.
CASSWTWAGELFF
TGTGCCAGCAGCTGGACTTGGGCCGGGGAGCTGTTTTTT
>TRBJ2-7|.|TRBV5-1|TRBD1
CASSSGQPILAEQYF
TGCGCCAGCAGTTCGGGACAGCCTATCCTGGCCGAGCAGTACTTC
>TRBJ2-5|.|TRBV6-5|TRBD2
CASSYWQAGEETQYF
TGTGCCAGCAGTTACTGGCAAGCGGGGGAAGAGACCCAGTACTTC
>TRBJ2-1|many|TRBV11-2|.
CASSLESAGEQFF
TGTGCCAGCAGCTTAGAGTCCGCCGGTGAGCAGTTCTTC
>TRBJ2-1|once|TRBV6-6|.
CASSQGMWDNEQFF
TGTGCCAGCAGCCAGGGGATGTGGGACAATGAGCAGTTCTTC
>TRBJ2-1|.|TRBV2|.
CASSERETGYNEQFF
TGTGCCAGCAGTGAAAGGGAGACAGGCTACAATGAGCAGTTCTTC
>TRBJ1-4|.|TRBV5-1|.
CASSSRGGLGANEKLFF
TGCGCCAGCAGCTCCCGGGGGGGGCTCGGAGCTAATGAAAAACTGTTTTTT
>TRBJ1-5|.|TRBV19|TRBD1
CASSTGQVPNQPQHF
TGTGCCAGTAGTACGGGACAGGTCCCTAATCAGCCCCAGCATTTT
>TRBJ2-3|.|TRBV7-2|TRBD1
CASSGQGANFYYF
TGTGCCAGCAGTGGACAGGGGGCGAATTTTTATTATTTT
>TRBJ1-2|.|TRBV27|TRBD1
CASRAFRDSDNYGYTF
TGTGCCAGCAGGGCATTCCGGGACAGCGATAACTATGGCTACACCTTC
>TRBJ2-7|.|TRBV5-4|.
CASSLRDEDPQYF
TGTGCCAGCAGCCTCCGAGACGAGGATCCGCAGTACTTC
>TRBJ1-6|many|TRBV7-3|TRBD1
CASSPRQGGYSPLHF
TGTGCCAGCAGCCCCCGACAGGGCGGGTATTCACCCCTCCACTTT
>TRBJ2-2|.|TRBV5-1|TRBD2
CASSLGTSDTGELFF
TGCGCCAGCAGCTTGGGGACTAGCGATACCGGGGAGCTGTTTTTT
>TRBJ2-1|.|TRBV11-2|.
CASSLDQGQYNEQFF
TGTGCCAGCAGCTTAGATCAGGGGCAGTACAATGAGCAGTTCTTC
>TRBJ2-7|.|TRBV20-1|TRBD1
CSASDRDRGRDEQYF
TGCAGTGCTAGTGATCGCGACAGGGGGAGGGACGAGCAGTACTTC
>TRBJ2-1|.|TRBV4-3|.
CASSQDPTGTRNEQFF
TGCGCCAGCAGCCAAGACCCGACAGGGACTAGGAATGAGCAGTTCTTC
>TRBJ1-3|.|TRBV2|.
CASSPGLNSGNTIYF
TGTGCCAGCAGCCCCGGACTGAACTCTGGAAACACCATATATTTT
>TRBJ1-4|.|TRBV4-1|.
CASSPDSFNEKLFF
TGCGCCAGCAGCCCGGACTCTTTTAATGAAAAACTGTTTTTT
>TRBJ1-1|.|TRBV4-2|TRBD1
CASSQEQGAAFF
TGTGCCAGCAGCCAAGAACAGGGGGCAGCTTTCTTT
>TRBJ2-7|.|TRBV5-1|TRBD1
CASSGNLQGGEQYF
TGCGCCAGCAGCGGAAACCTACAGGGGGGCGAGCAGTACTTC
>TRBJ1-1|.|TRBV7-2|.
CASSPRKQVQAFF
TGTGCCAGCAGCCCACGAAAACAGGTCCAAGCTTTCTTT
>TRBJ1-1|.|TRBV30|.
CAWEPGDTEAFF
TGTGCCTGGGAACCAGGGGACACTGAAGCTTTCTTT
>TRBJ2-7|once|TRBV28|TRBD1
CASSFRDRVYEQYF
TGTGCCAGCAGTTTTAGGGACAGGGTATACGAGCAGTACTTC
>TRBJ1-2|.|TRBV6-6|.
CASSYPQGDDQGGYTF
TGTGCCAGCAGTTACCCCCAGGGCGACGACCAAGGAGGCTACACCTTC
>TRBJ2-1|.|TRBV27|.
CASSLQGLDNEQFF
TGTGCCAGCAGTTTGCAGGGATTGGACAATGAGCAGTTCTTC
>TRBJ2-5|.|TRBV30|TRBD2
CAWSSGVLQETQYF
TGTGCCTGGAGTAGCGGGGTCCTCCAAGAGACCCAGTACTTC
>TRBJ2-2|.|TRBV5-1|TRBD1
CASSVQGAQDTGELFF
TGCGCCAGCAGCGTACAGGGGGCGCAGGACACCGGGGAGCTGTTTTTT